Listed here are 24 T cell receptor beta chains from one sample, sequenced in a study of CD8 T cells in Susac syndrome. cDNA came from around 0.5 to 1 ug RNA primed by random hexamers. TCRdb called the immunoSEQ multiplex PCR reads again in MiXCR, with one record for every CDR3 protein. The data contain 150,000 to 200,000 distinct CDR3 sequences, just over 90% of them singletons. Sequenced material: CD4+ T cells from PBMCs. These receptors all stem from a human donor in good health.

The J gene is TRBJ1-2, the V gene TRBV5-1; weak D call: TRBD1 (5 bases). With 4 bases removed from V and 4 bases from J, the gap between germline ends came to 23 bases. This CDR3 has 17 amino acids. CDR1 is SGHRS, CDR2 YFSETQ, per germline. The chain's CDR3 is CASSRDSTGVEGYGYTF. In DNA form, the CDR3 reads TGCGCCAGCAGCCGAGATTCAACGGGGGTAGAGGGCTATGGCTACACCTTC.

The rearrangement links TRBV7-9 to TRBJ1-2; unclear D gene. Trimming left V 4 bases short and J 4 bases short, with 7 bases between. The length of the CDR3 is 12 residues. CDR1 is SEHNR and CDR2 is FQNEAQ in the germline V gene (reference sequence). The CDR3 sequence: CASSYDTYGYTF. CDR3 DNA: TGTGCCAGCAGCTATGACACCTATGGCTACACCTTC.

The chain is built from TRBV6-6 and TRBJ1-5, with D perhaps TRBD1 (6 bases). This CDR3 spans 15 amino acids. Germline assignment: CDR1 MNHNY and CDR2 SVGAGI (reference sequence). Trimming removed 5 bases from V and 0 bases from J, with 11 bases in between. The CDR3 sequence: CASSTGTYSNQPQHF. The CDR3 DNA follows: TGTGCCAGCAGTACAGGGACTTATAGCAATCAGCCCCAGCATTTT.

The chain recombines TRBV27 with TRBJ1-2; D might be TRBD1 (6 bases). Trimming removed 10 bases at V and 3 bases at J, with 12 bases between. The CDR3 totals 12 residues. Germline values: CDR1 MNHEY, CDR2 SMNVEV (reference sequence). The CDR3 DNA is TGTGCCACCCAAGGGGGACACTATGGCTACACCTTC. It encodes CATQGGHYGYTF.

The chain combines TRBV30 with TRBJ1-5; no clear D. CDR3 length equals 12 residues. Trimming removed 1 base from V and 4 bases from J, with 5 bases in between. Germline V gives CDR1 GTSNPN, CDR2 SVGIG (reference sequence). The CDR3 here is CAWSDENQPQHF. The CDR3 DNA reads TGTGCCTGGAGTGATGAGAATCAGCCCCAGCATTTT.

The chain combines TRBV6-2 or TRBV6-3 with TRBJ2-5, with 10 bases lining up with TRBD2. From germline, CDR1 is MNHEY and CDR2 SVGEGT. This CDR3 spans 17 amino acids. J gave up 3 bases and V 6 bases, and 13 bases lay outside the gene matches. The CDR3 here is CASRMAGSGTSEETQYF. CDR3 in DNA: TGTGCCAGCAGGATGGCAGGGTCCGGGACTAGCGAAGAGACCCAGTACTTC.

The chain recombines TRBV30 with TRBJ2-1; D is unresolved. V was trimmed by 2 bases and J by 3 bases, leaving 5 bases between them. Germline V gives CDR1 GTSNPN, CDR2 SVGIG (reference sequence). The CDR3 covers 12 residues. CDR3 region: CAWSPNYNEQFF. The CDR3 nucleotides are TGTGCCTGGAGTCCTAACTACAATGAGCAGTTCTTC. The full variable domain, its missing parts supplied by reference TRBV30 and TRBJ2-1, is SQTIHQWPATLVQPVGSPLSLECTVEGTSNPNLYWYRQAAGRGLQLLFYSVGIGQISSEVPQNLSASRPQDRQFILSSKKLLLSDSGFYLCAWSPNYNEQFFGPGTRLTVL.

This clonotype was observed once. The chain is built from TRBV7-2 and TRBJ2-3; D gene unclear. The germline gives CDR1 SGHTA, CDR2 FQGNSA. The CDR3 loop spans 14 amino acids. Trimming removed 0 bases at V and 4 bases at J, with 8 bases between. CDR3 loop: CASSLAPASDTQYF. The CDR3 region has the DNA TGTGCCAGCAGCTTAGCCCCCGCTTCAGATACGCAGTATTTT.

The rearrangement links TRBV19 to TRBJ1-3; D not certain. CDR3 length equals 16 residues. Germline V gives CDR1 LNHDA, CDR2 SQIVND (reference sequence). Trimming removed 0 bases from V and 0 bases from J, with 9 bases in between. The CDR3 nucleotides are TGTGCCAGTAGTATAGAGCACAGCTTCTCTGGAAACACCATATATTTT. This translates into CASSIEHSFSGNTIYF.

This chain connects TRBV18 to TRBJ2-1; 8 bases fit TRBD2. J was trimmed by 2 bases and V by 0 bases; bases with no gene match: 3. This CDR3 region has 16 residues. Germline V gene sequence: CDR1 KGHSH, CDR2 LQKENI. CDR3 DNA: TGTGCCAGCTCACCACCGAGCGGGGGCACCTACAATGAGCAGTTCTTC. Protein product: CASSPPSGGTYNEQFF.

V is TRBV18 and J is TRBJ2-2; 10 bases agree with TRBD1. The ends lost 3 bases at V and 6 bases at J; junction bases unmatched: 7. The CDR3 runs to 16 residues. Per the germline V gene, CDR1 is KGHSH and CDR2 is LQKENI. The CDR3 protein is CASSPYTGTGAGELFF. The CDR3 DNA follows: TGTGCCAGCTCACCCTACACCGGGACAGGGGCCGGGGAGCTGTTTTTT. The full variable domain, rest sourced from reference TRBV18 and TRBJ2-2, is NAGVMQNPRHLVRRRGQEARLRCSPMKGHSHVYWYRQLPEEGLKFMVYLQKENIIDESGMPKERFSAEFPKEGPSILRIQQVVRGDSAAYFCASSPYTGTGAGELFFGEGSRLTVL.

The gene calls are TRBV27 and TRBJ2-7, with D maybe TRBD2 (6 bases). Germline V gene data show CDR1 as MNHEY and CDR2 as SMNVEV (reference sequence). This CDR3 has 14 residues. Trimming left V 6 bases short and J 0 bases short, with 12 bases between. The CDR3 reads CASSMGLDSYEQYF. Here the CDR3 DNA reads TGTGCCAGCAGCATGGGACTGGACTCCTACGAGCAGTACTTC.

V gene TRBV10-1 combines with J gene TRBJ2-7; 8 positions agree with TRBD2. V lost 5 bases and J lost 5; bases outside the gene matches: 5. Germline V CDR1 and CDR2: WNHNN, SYGVQD (reference sequence). The CDR3 sequence is 13 residues long. The CDR3 here is CASSWSGGDEQYF. CDR3 bases: TGCGCCAGCAGTTGGAGCGGGGGAGACGAGCAGTACTTC.

This sequence joins TRBV2 and TRBJ2-5, with TRBD2 matching 7 bases. Germline-derived CDR1 and CDR2 are SNHLY and FYNNEI. The ends lost 11 bases at V and 2 bases at J; junction bases unmatched: 11. The CDR3 covers 14 residues. The CDR3 protein is CASAGGGSQETQYF. DNA of the CDR3: TGTGCCTCCGCAGGCGGGGGAAGTCAAGAGACCCAGTACTTC.

The V call is TRBV6-1, the J call TRBJ2-2; possibly TRBD2 for D (5 bases). Looked up from germline, CDR1 is MNHNS and CDR2 is SASEGT. The CDR3 has 16 amino acids. V gave up 8 bases and J gave up 8 bases, with 24 bases separating them. The CDR3: CASDARVADRGGELFF. In nucleotides, the CDR3 is TGTGCCAGCGATGCGCGGGTGGCCGATCGGGGAGGGGAGCTGTTTTTT.

This chain connects TRBV18 to TRBJ1-4; D ambiguous. In germline, CDR1 is KGHSH, CDR2 LQKENI. Trimming cost V 0 bases and J 3 bases, with 8 bases left between them. The CDR3 covers 15 residues. This CDR3 is CASSPPRRANEKLFF. The CDR3 DNA sequence: TGTGCCAGCTCACCACCAAGGCGGGCTAATGAAAAACTGTTTTTT. The variable domain in full, completed from reference TRBV18 and TRBJ1-4, reads NAGVMQNPRHLVRRRGQEARLRCSPMKGHSHVYWYRQLPEEGLKFMVYLQKENIIDESGMPKERFSAEFPKEGPSILRIQQVVRGDSAAYFCASSPPRRANEKLFFGSGTQLSVL.

This chain joins TRBV10-3 and TRBJ2-1, with TRBD2 matching over 10 bases. CDR3 length equals 14 residues. The junction had 0 bases not matched to a gene; V was cut back by 3 bases and J by 4 bases. Germline loops: CDR1 ENHRY, CDR2 SYGVKD. CDR3 residues: CAISELAGYNEQFF. The DNA for the CDR3 is TGTGCCATCAGTGAACTAGCGGGGTACAATGAGCAGTTCTTC.

V gene TRBV10-3 combines with J gene TRBJ2-3; 7 bases are shared with TRBD2. CDR3 size: 15 residues. Germline CDR1 and CDR2: ENHRY and SYGVKD. With V trimmed by 3 bases and J by 3 bases, 6 bases remained unmatched. In nucleotides, the CDR3 is TGTGCCATCAGTGACCGAGCGGGAATAACAGATACGCAGTATTTT. It yields the protein CAISDRAGITDTQYF.

The chain carries TRBV29-1 and TRBJ1-2; a weak D match, TRBD1 (5 bases). The germline CDR1 and CDR2 sequences are SQVTM and ANQGSEA. V lost 6 bases to trimming and J lost 7 bases, with 15 bases between them. The CDR3 totals 12 residues. CDR3 sequence: CSVNRGAGGYTF. DNA for the CDR3: TGCAGCGTGAACAGAGGGGCGGGTGGCTACACCTTC.

The chain couples TRBV4-1 to TRBJ1-5; perhaps TRBD1 as D (6 bases). V was pared by 2 bases and J by 7 bases, with 15 bases between. Germline V gene lookup returns CDR1 MGHRA and CDR2 YSYEKL. The CDR3 loop spans 15 amino acids. The CDR3 is CASSQITSGGQPQHF. DNA of the CDR3: TGCGCCAGCAGCCAAATTACATCTGGGGGCCAGCCCCAGCATTTT.

This clonotype has a single count. The chain uses TRBV28 and TRBJ2-2; 8 bases line up with TRBD1. The CDR3 totals 14 residues. Trimming removed 7 bases from V and 5 bases from J; junction bases left unmatched: 6. Germline V CDR1 and CDR2: MDHEN, SYDVKM. This chain's CDR3 is CASTGQGGTGELFF. For the CDR3, the DNA is TGTGCCAGCACAGGACAGGGTGGGACCGGGGAGCTGTTTTTT. The full variable domain, its missing parts supplied by reference TRBV28 and TRBJ2-2, is DVKVTQSSRYLVKRTGEKVFLECVQDMDHENMFWYRQDPGLGLRLIYFSYDVKMKEKGDIPEGYSVSREKKERFSLILESASTNQTSMYLCASTGQGGTGELFFGEGSRLTVL.

The chain links TRBV29-1 to TRBJ1-2, with D perhaps TRBD1 (5 bases). Germline loops: CDR1 SQVTM, CDR2 ANQGSEA. The CDR3 has 10 residues. The V end was cut by 4 bases, the J end by 8 bases, with 8 bases between. The CDR3 bases are TGCAGCGTTGGGGACGAGGGCTACACCTTC. It is translated as CSVGDEGYTF.

J is TRBJ2-1 and V is TRBV9; 7 bases agree with TRBD2. From germline, CDR1 is SGDLS and CDR2 YYNGEE. The trim removed 3 bases at V and 8 bases at J, leaving 8 bases unmatched. The CDR3 contains 14 residues. The CDR3 nucleotides read TGTGCCAGCAGCGCCCGCGGGAGAGGCGATGAGCAGTTCTTC. Its protein product is CASSARGRGDEQFF.

This chain connects TRBV7-3 to TRBJ1-1; D not resolved. The germline V gene has CDR1 SGHTA and CDR2 FQGTGA. This CDR3 has 14 residues. Trimming pared 0 bases from V and 1 base from J, leaving 6 bases between. The CDR3 loop is CASSLTYGNTEAFF. The CDR3 coding sequence is TGTGCCAGCAGCTTAACTTACGGGAACACTGAAGCTTTCTTT.